This T cell receptor (beta chain) came from a study of T-cell memory formation after mild COVID-19. The CDR3 runs 12 residues. V lost 8 bases and J lost 6, with 13 bases in between. Germline V gene data show CDR1 as SEHNR and CDR2 as FQNEAQ (reference sequence). TCRdb re-called the 5' RACE reads with MiXCR, one entry per CDR3 protein. Of about 470,000 distinct CDR3 sequences listed, around a quarter are singletons. This clonotype appeared a single time. The chain joins TRBV7-9 to TRBJ1-1; weak D call: TRBD1 (5 bases). The sample comprised PBMCs or a T cell subset sorted from them (not recorded which). This receptor was obtained from an adult woman who had mild COVID-19 (a few samples of this study predate the infection). Cell type and time point are not known. CDR3 sequence reads: CASVDSSAEAFF. CDR3 DNA: TGTGCCAGCGTTGACAGCAGCGCTGAAGCTTTCTTT.